This T cell receptor (beta chain) was sequenced during a study of blood T cell repertoires in COVID-19. In the study overall: The United States, Italy and Spain provided the acute and convalescent COVID-19 samples. Nucleic acid was either cDNA or gDNA, and it came from T cells, B-cell-depleted T cells, or PBMCs.

From germline, CDR1 is SGHRS and CDR2 YFSETQ. Losses at the gene ends were 4 bases for V and 3 bases for J; bases not matched to a gene: 0. This CDR3 region has 12 residues. Original methodology: Amplification of reference gene primers was used by the study to estimate nucleated cell counts. The protocol was immunoSEQ multiplex PCR, while the TCRdb copy is restricted to in-frame clones and leaves out a portion. That table gives V, J and clone size, and the DNA gave D and trimming. The table lists about 120,000 clones, over 75% of them singletons. The source is a woman aged 65 to 85 with acute or convalescent COVID-19. The specimen was peripheral blood. This rearrangement joins TRBV5-1 to TRBJ1-2; 7 positions agree with TRBD1. The CDR3 coding sequence is TGCGCCAGCAGCGGGACAGACTATGGCTACACCTTC. Protein product: CASSGTDYGYTF.